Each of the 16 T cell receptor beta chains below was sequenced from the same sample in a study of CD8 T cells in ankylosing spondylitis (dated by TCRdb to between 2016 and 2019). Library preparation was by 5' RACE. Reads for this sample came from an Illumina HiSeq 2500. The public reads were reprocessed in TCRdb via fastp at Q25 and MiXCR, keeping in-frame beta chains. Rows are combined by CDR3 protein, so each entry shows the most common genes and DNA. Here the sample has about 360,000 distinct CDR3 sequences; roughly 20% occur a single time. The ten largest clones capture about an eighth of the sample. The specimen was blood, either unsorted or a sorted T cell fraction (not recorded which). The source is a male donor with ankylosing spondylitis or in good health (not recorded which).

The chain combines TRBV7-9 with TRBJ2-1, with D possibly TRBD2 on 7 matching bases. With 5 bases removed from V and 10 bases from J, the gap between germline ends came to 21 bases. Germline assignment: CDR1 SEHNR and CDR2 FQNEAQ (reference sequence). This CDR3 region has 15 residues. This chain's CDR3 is CASSPQRGGIQEQFF. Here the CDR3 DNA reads TGTGCCAGCAGCCCACAGAGGGGGGGGATCCAGGAGCAGTTCTTC.

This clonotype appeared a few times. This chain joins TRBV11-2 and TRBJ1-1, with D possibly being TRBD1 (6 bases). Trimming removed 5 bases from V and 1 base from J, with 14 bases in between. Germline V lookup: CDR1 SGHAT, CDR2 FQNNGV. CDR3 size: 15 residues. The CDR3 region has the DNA TGTGCCAGCAGCGTTTCAGGGGCCAGGAACACTGAAGCTTTCTTT. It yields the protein CASSVSGARNTEAFF.

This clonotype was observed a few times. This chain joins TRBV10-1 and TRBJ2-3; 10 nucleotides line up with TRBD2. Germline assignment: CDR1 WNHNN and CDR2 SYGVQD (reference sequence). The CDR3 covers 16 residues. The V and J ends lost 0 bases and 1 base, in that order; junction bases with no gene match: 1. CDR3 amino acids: CASSESGLAGTDTQYF. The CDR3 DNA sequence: TGCGCCAGCAGTGAGTCCGGACTAGCGGGCACAGATACGCAGTATTTT.

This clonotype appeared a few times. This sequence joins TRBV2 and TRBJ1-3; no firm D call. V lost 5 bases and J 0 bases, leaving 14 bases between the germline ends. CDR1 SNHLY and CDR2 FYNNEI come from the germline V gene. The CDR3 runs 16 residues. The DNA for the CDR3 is TGTGCCAGCAGTTGGTCGTCAGGCGACTCTGGAAACACCATATATTTT. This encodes CASSWSSGDSGNTIYF.

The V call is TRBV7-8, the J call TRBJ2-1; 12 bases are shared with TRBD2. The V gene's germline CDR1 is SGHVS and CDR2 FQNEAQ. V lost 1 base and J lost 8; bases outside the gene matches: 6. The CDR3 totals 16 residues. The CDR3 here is CASSLVASGGAYEQFF. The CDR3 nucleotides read TGTGCCAGCAGCTTAGTGGCTAGCGGGGGGGCGTATGAGCAGTTCTTC. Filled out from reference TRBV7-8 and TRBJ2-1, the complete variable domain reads GAGVSQSPRYKVAKRGQDVALRCDPISGHVSLFWYQQALGQGPEFLTYFQNEAQLDKSGLPSDRFFAERPEGSVSTLKIQRTQQEDSAVYLCASSLVASGGAYEQFFGPGTRLTVL.

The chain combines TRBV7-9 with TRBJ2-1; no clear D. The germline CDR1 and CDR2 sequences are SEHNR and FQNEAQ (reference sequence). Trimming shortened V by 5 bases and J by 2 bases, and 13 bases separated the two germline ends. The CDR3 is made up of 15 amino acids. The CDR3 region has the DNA TGTGCCAGCAGCCCGCCCGATTTCCCCTACAATGAGCAGTTCTTC. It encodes CASSPPDFPYNEQFF.

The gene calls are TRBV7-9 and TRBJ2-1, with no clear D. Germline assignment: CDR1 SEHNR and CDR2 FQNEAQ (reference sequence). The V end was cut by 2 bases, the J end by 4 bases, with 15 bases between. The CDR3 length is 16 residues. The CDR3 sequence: CASSLKGAQPYNEQFF. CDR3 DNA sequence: TGTGCCAGCAGCTTAAAAGGCGCCCAGCCTTACAATGAGCAGTTCTTC.

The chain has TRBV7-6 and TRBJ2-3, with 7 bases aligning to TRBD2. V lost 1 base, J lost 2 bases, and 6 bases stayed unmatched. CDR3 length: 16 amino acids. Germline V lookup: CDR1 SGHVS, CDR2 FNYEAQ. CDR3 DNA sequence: TGTGCCAGCAGCTTAGGATGGGGGGGGTACACAGATACGCAGTATTTT. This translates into CASSLGWGGYTDTQYF.

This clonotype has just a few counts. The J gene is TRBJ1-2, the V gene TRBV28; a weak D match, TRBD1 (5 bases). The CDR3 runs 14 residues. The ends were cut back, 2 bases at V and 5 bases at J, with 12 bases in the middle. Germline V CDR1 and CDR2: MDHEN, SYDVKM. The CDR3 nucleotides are TGTGCCAGCAGTTTAAGGACACGTGGTTATGGCTACACCTTC. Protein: CASSLRTRGYGYTF.

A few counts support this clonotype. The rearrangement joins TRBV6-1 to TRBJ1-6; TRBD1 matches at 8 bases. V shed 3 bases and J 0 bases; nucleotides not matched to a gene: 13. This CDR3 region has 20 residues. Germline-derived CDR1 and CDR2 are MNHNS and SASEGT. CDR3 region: CASSEGTGDPLGSYNSPLHF. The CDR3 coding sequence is TGTGCCAGCAGTGAGGGGACAGGCGATCCCCTTGGCTCCTATAATTCACCCCTCCACTTT.

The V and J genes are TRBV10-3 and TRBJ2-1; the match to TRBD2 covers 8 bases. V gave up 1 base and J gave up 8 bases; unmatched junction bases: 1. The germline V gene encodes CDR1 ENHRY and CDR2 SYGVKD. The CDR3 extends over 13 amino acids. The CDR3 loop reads CAISEYSGDEQFF. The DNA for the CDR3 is TGTGCCATCAGTGAGTATAGCGGGGATGAGCAGTTCTTC.

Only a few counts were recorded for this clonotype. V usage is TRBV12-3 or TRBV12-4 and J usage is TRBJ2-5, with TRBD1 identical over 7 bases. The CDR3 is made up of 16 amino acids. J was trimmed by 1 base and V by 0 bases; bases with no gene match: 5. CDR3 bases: TGTGCCAGCAGTTTAGCCTGGGCAGGGGGCCAAGAGACCCAGTACTTC. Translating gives CASSLAWAGGQETQYF.

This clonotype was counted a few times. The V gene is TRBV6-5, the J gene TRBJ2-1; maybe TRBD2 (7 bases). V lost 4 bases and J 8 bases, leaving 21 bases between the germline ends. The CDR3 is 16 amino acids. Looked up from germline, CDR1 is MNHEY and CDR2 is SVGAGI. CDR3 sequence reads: CASSSRGGVWGDEQFF. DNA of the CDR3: TGTGCCAGCAGTTCCCGCGGGGGCGTTTGGGGCGATGAGCAGTTCTTC.

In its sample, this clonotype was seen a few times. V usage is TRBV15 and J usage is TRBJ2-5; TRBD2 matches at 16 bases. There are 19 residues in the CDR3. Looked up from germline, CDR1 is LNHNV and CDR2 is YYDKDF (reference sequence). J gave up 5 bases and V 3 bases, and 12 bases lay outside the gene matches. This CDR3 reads CATSREIGTSGGAAETQYF. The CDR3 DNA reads TGTGCCACCAGCAGGGAGATAGGGACTAGCGGGGGGGCCGCGGAGACCCAGTACTTC.

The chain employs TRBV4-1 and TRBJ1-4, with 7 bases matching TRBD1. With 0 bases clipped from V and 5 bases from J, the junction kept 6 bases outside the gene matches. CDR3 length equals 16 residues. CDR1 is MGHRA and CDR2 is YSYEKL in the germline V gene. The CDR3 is CASSQEWGRGNEKLFF. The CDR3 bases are TGCGCCAGCAGCCAAGAATGGGGCAGGGGGAATGAAAAACTGTTTTTT.

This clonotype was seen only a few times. CDR3 sequence: CASSPRDTDDTQYF. CDR3 in DNA: TGTGCCAGCTCTCCTCGGGACACTGACGATACGCAGTATTTT. The V call is TRBV18, the J call TRBJ2-3; the D gene is possibly TRBD1 (6 bases). Germline CDR1 and CDR2: KGHSH and LQKENI. Trimming shortened V by 6 bases and J by 6 bases, and 16 bases separated the two germline ends. The CDR3 covers 14 residues.